These T cell receptor beta chains were read from a single sample in a study of T-cell memory formation after mild COVID-19. MiXCR, applied by TCRdb to the 5' RACE reads, yields one record per CDR3 protein. Among some 200,000 distinct CDR3 sequences listed, about a fifth were seen once. Sequencing was performed on PBMCs or a T cell subset sorted from them (not recorded which). The receptors originated from an adult woman who had mild COVID-19 (a few samples of this study predate the infection). Cell type and time point are not known. Each CDR3 is given with its conserved first and last residue.

CASSLVREPFYEQYF TRBJ2-7 TRBV11-2
CASSWRGQETQYF TRBJ2-5 TRBV5-4
CASSQVRTASGYGYTF TRBJ1-2 TRBV4-1
CASSRDRSSNEQYF TRBJ2-7 TRBV13
CASSTVGAIWATQYF TRBJ2-5 TRBV5-1
CASSTFDRDEQYF TRBJ2-7 TRBV19
CATGPGLAPTGELFF TRBJ2-2 TRBV15
CASIQTLYGYTF TRBJ1-2 TRBV12-3/TRBV12-4
CASRNTRNTEAFF TRBJ1-1 TRBV3-1
CATSRPGMNTEAFF TRBJ1-1 TRBV15
CASSSGDRVYEQYF TRBJ2-7 TRBV7-9
CSVADSYSTEAFF TRBJ1-1 TRBV29-1
CASSSRDGPYEQYF TRBJ2-7 TRBV5-1
CASSLRSANTEAFF TRBJ1-1 TRBV5-1
CASSHGLAAAGVWEQYF TRBJ2-7 TRBV27
CSASSQDLTYNEQFF TRBJ2-1 TRBV20-1
CASSYLWVGRELFF TRBJ2-2 TRBV6-5
CSVEDPGRLGYGEAFF TRBJ1-1 TRBV29-1